This T cell receptor (beta chain) was profiled in a study of identifying expanded T cells in peripheral blood. Generated by immunoSEQ multiplex PCR, the TCRdb table keeps only in-frame clones and is missing some. The data show some 100,000 clones, with around 90% seen just once and more than 6.5% held by the top ten. The CDR3 sequence is 14 residues long. Trimming shortened V by 6 bases and J by 0 bases, and 9 bases separated the two germline ends. Germline assignment: CDR1 MNHNS and CDR2 SASEGT. The V and J genes are TRBV6-1 and TRBJ1-5; no definite D call. This sequence originates from a person between 18 and 75 years old in good health. The specimen sequenced was blood. This chain's CDR3 is CASRLRYSNQPQHF. In DNA form, the CDR3 reads TGTGCCAGCAGGCTACGGTATAGCAATCAGCCCCAGCATTTT.